This entry describes one T cell receptor beta chain. The antigen is unknown. A much larger clone sits a single nucleotide away, making a read error possible. The entry originates in a study of molecular identifiers for immune sequencing clone quantification. Regarding the study as a whole: Clones of above 20 RNA copies carried over 98% of effector molecules; in naive cells they carried under 1%. Spiked Jurkat TCR RNA from one cell was reportedly detectable among over 800,000 naive cells.

TCRdb recomputed calls from the PCR reads with MiXCR, one row per CDR3 protein. The table shows about 510,000 distinct CDR3 sequences, with roughly 23% occurring only once. CDR3 length: 15 residues. The germline V and J ends were trimmed by 6 bases and 7 bases, with 21 bases remaining between them. In germline, CDR1 is SEHNR, CDR2 FQNEAQ (reference sequence). The sample taken for sequencing was naive CD8+ T cells from blood, with Jurkat cell RNA spiked in. The sample's subset: FACS-sorted CD8+CD4-CCR7+CD45RA+ naive T cells. The V gene is TRBV7-9, the J gene TRBJ1-1; a weak D match, TRBD1 (5 bases). The sequence came from a human donor in good health. Some libraries in this study had Jurkat cell RNA spiked in. CDR3 nucleotide sequence: TGTGCCAGCAGTCCCCGGGACGGAACAAGGGTTGAAGCTTTCTTT. It specifies CASSPRDGTRVEAFF.